This entry describes one T cell receptor beta chain. Its antigen is currently unknown. A much larger clone is a single base away; this may be a read error. Collection of ten milliliters of peripheral blood was performed for each donor. This record belongs to a study of blood T cells in healthy people across ages. PCR was performed a second time for about 6 to 11 cycles using a sample-barcoded 5' primer and a J-beta primer mix. Each CDR3 protein gets one entry after TCRdb re-called the 5' RACE reads with MiXCR. The data show about 1,500,000 distinct CDR3 sequences, with about 43% seen just once and 7.9% held by the top ten. Study-level findings and limits: Versus aged donors, long-lived donors had higher diversity and more naive CD4+ cells.

The J segment lost 3 bases and the V segment lost 6 bases, leaving 4 bases of the junction unmatched. Germline V CDR1 and CDR2: MNHEY, SVGEGT. This CDR3 is built from 13 residues. This rearrangement joins TRBV6-2 or TRBV6-3 to TRBJ1-1; TRBD1 matches at 7 bases. The clonotype originates from a woman under 30 in good health. The sample was blood. The DNA for the CDR3 is TGTGCCAGCAGCCGGGGACAGTACACTGAAGCTTTCTTT. Translated, it gives CASSRGQYTEAFF.